The entry below gives a single T cell receptor (beta chain) sequence along with its context. Original data processing: Quantification of nucleated cells was approximated via reference gene primer amplification. Sequencing was performed with immunoSEQ multiplex PCR; in TCRdb, only in-frame clones are kept and a portion is missing. That table furnishes V, J and clone size, whereas the DNA furnished D and trimming. The table has approximately 200,000 clones, about 90% seen once. This record belongs to a study of blood T cell repertoires in COVID-19. As for the study in general: Samples of COVID-19 (acute and convalescent) were obtained from the United States, Italy and Spain. In each case, the material was cDNA or gDNA derived from T cells, B-cell-depleted T cells, or PBMCs.

Losses at the gene ends were 6 bases for V and 4 bases for J; bases not matched to a gene: 11. The length of the CDR3 is 16 residues. Germline V gives CDR1 MGHDK, CDR2 SYGVNS. The rearrangement joins TRBV25-1 to TRBJ2-1; 8 positions match TRBD2. Sequencing was carried out using peripheral blood. This sequence was found in a young man with active or convalescent COVID-19. The CDR3 DNA sequence: TGTGCCAGCAGCCCAGCGGGAGTTGGGGCTTACAATGAGCAGTTCTTC. It encodes CASSPAGVGAYNEQFF.